A selection of T cell receptor beta chains follows, all from one sample in a study of early T cells in non-severe SARS-CoV-2 infection. TCRdb reprocessed the 5' RACE reads via MiXCR and lists one record per CDR3 protein. The data contain around 44,000 distinct CDR3 sequences, 8.5% to 10% of them singletons. Sequencing was carried out using whole blood. These receptors came from an adult who was a healthcare worker with PCR-confirmed SARS-CoV-2 infection or an uninfected control (not recorded which). Each CDR3 is given with its conserved first and last residue. A D gene is named only where the DNA matches it firmly. The size of a clone is reported for some rows only, either as once, few or many, or as a class for expanded clones.

V	size	D	J	DNA	CDR3
TRBV11-3	many	-	TRBJ2-7	TGTGCCAGCAGCTTAGGGTTTGGGTATGAGCAGTACTTC	CASSLGFGYEQYF
TRBV10-3	-	-	TRBJ1-5	TGTGCCATCAGCCCGGACTCGGATGGGCCCCAGCATTTT	CAISPDSDGPQHF
TRBV2	few	TRBD2	TRBJ2-5	TGTGCCAGCAGGTTCAGCGGGAGGGCCCAAGAGACCCAGTACTTC	CASRFSGRAQETQYF
TRBV28	few	-	TRBJ1-3	TGTGCCAGCAGTTTAGCACAGGGCTCTGGAAACACCATATATTTT	CASSLAQGSGNTIYF
TRBV5-1	many	-	TRBJ1-1	TGCGCCAGCAGCTTGGGGCAGACTGGGGTCACTGAAGCTTTCTTT	CASSLGQTGVTEAFF
TRBV29-1	-	TRBD2	TRBJ2-1	TGCAGCGTTGAAGGACTAGCGGGGGCATCAAGCTCCTACAATGAGCAGTTCTTC	CSVEGLAGASSSYNEQFF
TRBV3-1	few	-	TRBJ2-7	TGTGCCAGCAGCCAATTGCCTAGCTCCTACGAGCAGTACTTC	CASSQLPSSYEQYF
TRBV28	many	TRBD1	TRBJ1-5	TGTGCCAGCAGTTTATGGGGGACAGGGGGGATCTTTAGCAATCAGCCCCAGCATTTT	CASSLWGTGGIFSNQPQHF
TRBV7-9	few	-	TRBJ1-2	TGTGCCAGCAGCTTAGCCCAACCTCCTAACTATGGCTACACCTTC	CASSLAQPPNYGYTF
TRBV4-1	-	-	TRBJ2-7	TGCGCCAGCAGCCCCGAAACTTGGAACTCCTACGAGCAGTACTTC	CASSPETWNSYEQYF
TRBV25-1	-	-	TRBJ1-2	TGTGCCAGCAGTGAAGCTGACGACAGGCCCACTAACTATGGCTACACCTTC	CASSEADDRPTNYGYTF
TRBV4-1	many	-	TRBJ2-2	TGCGCCAGCAGCCAAGATCCCGGGAGAGTAACCGGGGAGCTGTTTTTT	CASSQDPGRVTGELFF
TRBV19	many	TRBD2	TRBJ2-1	TGTGCCAGTAGTATAGAACTCTCCAGCGGGGCCTACAATGAGCAGTTCTTC	CASSIELSSGAYNEQFF
TRBV6-6	-	-	TRBJ1-6	TGTGCCAGCAGTTACGCCGGGGGAGAAAATAATTCACCCCTCCACTTT	CASSYAGGENNSPLHF
TRBV18	few	-	TRBJ1-4	TGTGCCAGCTCACCACTTGGGGAAAAACTGTTTTTT	CASSPLGEKLFF
TRBV5-5	few	TRBD2	TRBJ2-3	TGTGCCAGCAGCTTGGGCGCTAGCGGGCTTACAGATACGCAGTATTTT	CASSLGASGLTDTQYF
TRBV7-3	many	TRBD2	TRBJ2-3	TGTGCCAGCAGCCCGGAACTAGCGGGAGAGGGTACGCAGTATTTT	CASSPELAGEGTQYF
TRBV7-9	-	-	TRBJ1-2	TGTGCCAGCAGCTTAGGTACCGCCTACACCTTC	CASSLGTAYTF
TRBV29-1	many	-	TRBJ1-1	TGCAGCCACAGTGAGGGGAGAAGTGGGACTGAAGCTTTCTTT	CSHSEGRSGTEAFF
TRBV7-7	-	-	TRBJ2-7	TGTGCCAGCAGCTTAGAACGGTTCTACGAGCAGTACTTC	CASSLERFYEQYF
TRBV12-3/TRBV12-4	many	-	TRBJ2-5	TGTGCCAGCAGTTCTCAGAACCAAGAGACCCAGTACTTC	CASSSQNQETQYF
TRBV5-8	few	-	TRBJ1-2	TGTGCCAGCAGCTTGGTCCCTAGTGGGCTTGTCTATGGCTACACCTTC	CASSLVPSGLVYGYTF
TRBV6-6	few	TRBD2	TRBJ2-1	TGTGCCAGCAGTTACCGCATAGCGGGGGACAATGAGCAGTTCTTC	CASSYRIAGDNEQFF
TRBV5-8	-	-	TRBJ2-7	TGTGCCAGCATCTACGAGCAGTACTTC	CASIYEQYF
TRBV12-3/TRBV12-4	-	TRBD1	TRBJ1-1	TGTGCCAGCAGGCCCGGGACAGGGAGGACTGAAGCTTTCTTT	CASRPGTGRTEAFF
TRBV6-6	many	-	TRBJ1-3	TGTGCCAGCAGTCGGGACATCGCTCGGGACACCATATATTTT	CASSRDIARDTIYF
TRBV7-6	many	-	TRBJ2-2	TGTGCCAGCAGCTTAGGTGCAGAGCTGTTTTTT	CASSLGAELFF
TRBV3-1	-	-	TRBJ2-2	TGTGCCAGCAGCCAAGAGTTCACCGGGGAGCTGTTTTTT	CASSQEFTGELFF
TRBV29-1	many	TRBD2	TRBJ2-1	TGCAGCCTGGTGGGGACTAGCTCCTACAATGAGCAGTTCTTC	CSLVGTSSYNEQFF
TRBV28	medium-sized	-	TRBJ2-2	TGTGCCAGCAGTTTAGACGGGGAGCTGTTTTTT	CASSLDGELFF
TRBV11-2	many	TRBD2	TRBJ2-1	TGTGCCAGCAGCCGGGGTAGCGGGAGGGCAGATGAGCAGTTCTTC	CASSRGSGRADEQFF
TRBV27	-	-	TRBJ1-5	TGTGCCAGCAAGGGATATAGCAATCAGCCCCAGCATTTT	CASKGYSNQPQHF
TRBV11-2	many	-	TRBJ2-3	TGTGCCAGCAGCCCCCTCCTGAGCACAGATACGCAGTATTTT	CASSPLLSTDTQYF
TRBV20-1	-	-	TRBJ1-1	TGCAGTGCGACCAGGGGAGAGACTGAAGCTTTCTTT	CSATRGETEAFF
TRBV20-1	many	TRBD2	TRBJ2-1	TGCAGTGCTAGAGATCAGCGGGAGGGCTACAATGAGCAGTTCTTC	CSARDQREGYNEQFF
TRBV7-9	many	-	TRBJ2-7	TGTGCCAGCAGCTGGGACAATCTTTCAAACGAGCAGTACTTC	CASSWDNLSNEQYF
TRBV5-1	once	-	TRBJ2-7	TGCGCCAGCAGCCTACTGCAATCTGGAAGCGAGCAGTACTTC	CASSLLQSGSEQYF
TRBV6-4	many	TRBD1	TRBJ2-2	TGTGCCAGCAGTGACGCCGGGACAGGGGGGAACACCGGGGAGCTGTTTTTT	CASSDAGTGGNTGELFF
TRBV7-2	many	-	TRBJ2-3	TGTGCCAGCAGCCGGAGGGACCAATCCACAGATACGCAGTATTTT	CASSRRDQSTDTQYF
TRBV25-1	many	TRBD1	TRBJ1-1	TGTGCCAGCAGTTACCGGACAGGGCTCACTGAAGCTTTCTTT	CASSYRTGLTEAFF
TRBV12-3/TRBV12-4	many	-	TRBJ1-2	TGTGCCAGCAGTTTGGGGAAGGATGGCTACACCTTC	CASSLGKDGYTF
TRBV18	many	-	TRBJ2-7	TGTGCCAGCTCACCAACACTCGGGAAGTACGAGCAGTACTTC	CASSPTLGKYEQYF